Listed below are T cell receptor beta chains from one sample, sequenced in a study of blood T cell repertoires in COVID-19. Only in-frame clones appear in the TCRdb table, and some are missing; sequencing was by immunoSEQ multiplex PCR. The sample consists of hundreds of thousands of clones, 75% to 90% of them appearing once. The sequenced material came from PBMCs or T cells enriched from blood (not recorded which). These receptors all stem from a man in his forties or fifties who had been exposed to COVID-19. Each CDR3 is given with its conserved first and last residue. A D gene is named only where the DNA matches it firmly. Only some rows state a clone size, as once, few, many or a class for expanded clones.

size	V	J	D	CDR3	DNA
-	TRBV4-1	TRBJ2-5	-	CASSQGTMETQYF	TGCGCCAGCAGCCAAGGGACTATGGAGACCCAGTACTTC
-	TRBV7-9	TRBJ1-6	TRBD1	CASSLVGTVNSPLHF	TGTGCCAGCAGCTTAGTTGGGACAGTCAATTCACCCCTCCACTTT
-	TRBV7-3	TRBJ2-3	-	CASSIAGTDTQYF	TGTGCCAGCAGTATAGCGGGCACAGATACGCAGTATTTT
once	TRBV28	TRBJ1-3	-	CASSLTGDGNTIYF	TGTGCCAGCAGTTTAACAGGTGATGGAAACACCATATATTTT
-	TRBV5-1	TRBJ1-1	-	CASSRGTVNTEAFF	TGCGCCAGCAGTCGGGGGACGGTGAACACTGAAGCTTTCTTT
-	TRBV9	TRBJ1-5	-	CASSAGGSSNQPQHF	TGTGCCAGCAGCGCGGGAGGTAGTAGCAATCAGCCCCAGCATTTT
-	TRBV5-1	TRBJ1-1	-	CASNPAQGDTEAFF	TGCGCCAGCAACCCCGCACAGGGTGACACTGAAGCTTTCTTT
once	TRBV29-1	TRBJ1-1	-	CSFSSAWDTNTEAFF	TGCAGCTTTTCATCCGCCTGGGACACCAACACTGAAGCTTTCTTT
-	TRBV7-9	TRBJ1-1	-	CASSLNTGTEAFF	TGTGCCAGCAGCTTAAATACGGGCACTGAAGCTTTCTTT
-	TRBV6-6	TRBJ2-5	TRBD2	CASSYSRTGGDVQYF	TGTGCCAGCAGTTACTCCCGGACGGGGGGGGATGTCCAGTACTTC
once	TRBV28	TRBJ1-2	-	CASSLRYGGTNYGYTF	TGTGCCAGCAGTTTAAGATATGGAGGGACTAACTATGGCTACACCTTC
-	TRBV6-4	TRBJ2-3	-	CASSATGISDTQYF	TGTGCCAGCAGTGCAACCGGGATTTCAGATACGCAGTATTTT
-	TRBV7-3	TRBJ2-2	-	CASSSDPYKWGPVDTGELFF	TGTGCCAGCAGCTCCGACCCGTATAAGTGGGGCCCTGTGGACACCGGGGAGCTGTTTTTT
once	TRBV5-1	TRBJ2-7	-	CASSVGPRQSYEQYF	TGCGCCAGCAGCGTAGGACCGCGACAGTCCTACGAGCAGTACTTC
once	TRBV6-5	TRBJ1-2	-	CASMEGRYYGYTF	TGTGCCAGCATGGAGGGGCGGTACTATGGCTACACCTTC
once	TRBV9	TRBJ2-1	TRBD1	CASSGRQGPYYNEQFF	TGTGCCAGCAGCGGGAGACAGGGACCATATTACAATGAGCAGTTCTTC
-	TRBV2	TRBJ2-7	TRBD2	CASSVRDYQQYF	TGTGCCAGCAGTGTCCGGGACTATCAGCAGTACTTC
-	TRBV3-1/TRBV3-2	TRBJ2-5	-	CASSQGTLETQYF	TGTGCCAGCAGCCAAGGGACTCTAGAGACCCAGTACTTC
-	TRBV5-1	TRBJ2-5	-	CASSLAARGETQYF	TGCGCCAGCAGCTTGGCCGCCAGGGGAGAGACCCAGTACTTC
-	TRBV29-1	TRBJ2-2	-	CSVIQGGGELFF	TGCAGCGTTATCCAGGGGGGCGGGGAGCTGTTTTTT
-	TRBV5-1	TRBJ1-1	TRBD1	CASSTGTGRPTEAFF	TGCGCCAGCAGCACCGGGACAGGGAGGCCCACTGAAGCTTTCTTT
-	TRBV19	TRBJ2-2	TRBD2	CASIKLAGALPNTGELFF	TGTGCCAGTATCAAACTAGCGGGAGCCCTCCCCAACACCGGGGAGCTGTTTTTT
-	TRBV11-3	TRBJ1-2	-	CASSSSTGIGYGYTF	TGTGCCAGCAGCTCGTCTACAGGGATAGGGTATGGCTACACCTTC
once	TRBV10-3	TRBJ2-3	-	CAISEGGGGQDTQYF	TGTGCCATCAGCGAGGGCGGCGGAGGGCAAGATACGCAGTATTTT
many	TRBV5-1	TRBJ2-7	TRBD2	CASSRTSGDIYEQYF	TGCGCCAGCAGCCGGACTAGCGGGGACATCTACGAGCAGTACTTC
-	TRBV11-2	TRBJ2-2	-	CASSSFRPPPTGELFF	TGTGCCAGCAGCTCCTTCCGTCCCCCCCCCACCGGGGAGCTGTTTTTT
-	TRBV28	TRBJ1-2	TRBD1	CASSPTYLTGGAFYGYTF	TGTGCCAGCAGTCCGACATATCTAACAGGGGGCGCATTCTATGGCTACACCTTC
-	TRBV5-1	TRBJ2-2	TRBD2	CASSLVLAGDFNTGELFF	TGCGCCAGCAGCTTGGTGCTAGCGGGTGACTTTAACACCGGGGAGCTGTTTTTT
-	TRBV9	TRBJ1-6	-	CASTPGGVDNSPLHF	TGTGCCAGCACCCCCGGCGGGGTGGATAATTCACCCCTCCACTTT
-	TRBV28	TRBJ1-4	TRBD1	CASSLFGTGDEKLFF	TGTGCCAGCAGCCTATTCGGGACAGGGGATGAAAAACTGTTTTTT
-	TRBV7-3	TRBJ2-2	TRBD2	CASSLRGSGRTGELFF	TGTGCCAGCAGCTTAAGGGGTAGCGGGAGAACCGGGGAGCTGTTTTTT
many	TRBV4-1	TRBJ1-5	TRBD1	CASALQDRGVEPQHF	TGCGCCAGCGCACTTCAAGACAGGGGAGTAGAGCCCCAGCATTTT
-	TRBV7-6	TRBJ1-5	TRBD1	CASSLGPGQGSFTQPQHF	TGTGCCAGCAGCTTAGGCCCGGGACAGGGGTCGTTCACTCAGCCCCAGCATTTT